The clone carrying this T cell receptor (beta chain) came up once. The data are from a study of blood T cell repertoires in COVID-19. Whole-study context: The origin of the acute and convalescent COVID-19 samples was the United States, Italy and Spain. T cells, B-cell-depleted T cells, or PBMCs provided the cDNA or gDNA that served as material.

This CDR3 has 13 residues. The ends were cut back, 6 bases at V and 9 bases at J, with 15 bases in the middle. Authors' analysis steps: Amplifying reference gene primers gave estimates of nucleated cell counts. Only in-frame clones appear in the TCRdb table, and some are missing; sequencing was by immunoSEQ multiplex PCR. V, J and clone size are those of that table, while D and trimming were read from the DNA. The sample lists 25,000 to 35,000 clones, roughly 90% occurring once. The chain has TRBV12-3 or TRBV12-4 and TRBJ1-5; D not resolved. The specimen sequenced was peripheral blood. The TCR comes from a man in his 70s with active or convalescent COVID-19. This CDR3 is CASRNLEGGPQHF. For the CDR3, the DNA is TGTGCCAGCAGGAATCTTGAGGGAGGGCCCCAGCATTTT.